This passage covers 30 T cell receptor beta chains from one sample sequenced in a study of cytomegalovirus exposure and HLA in healthy donors. PCR involved 60 Vbeta and 13 Jbeta primers. Sequencing was performed with immunoSEQ multiplex PCR; in TCRdb, only in-frame clones are kept and a portion is missing. The table has about 190,000 clones, roughly 79% seen once. Sequenced: PBMCs. These TCRs come from a woman in her late teens or twenties in good health and CMV-seronegative.

Here the CDR3 reads CASRSDRGEKLFF. The CDR3 DNA is TGTGCCAGCAGATCCGACAGGGGTGAAAAACTGTTTTTT. The chain couples TRBV6-5 to TRBJ1-4; 8 bases align to TRBD1. The CDR3 is 13 amino acids. Germline loops: CDR1 MNHEY, CDR2 SVGAGI. V shed 6 bases and J 7 bases; nucleotides not matched to a gene: 4.

The J gene is TRBJ1-1, the V gene TRBV6-1; 9 bases map to TRBD1. With 5 bases clipped from V and 8 bases from J, the junction kept 3 bases outside the gene matches. The CDR3 is made up of 12 amino acids. Germline CDR1 is MNHNS and CDR2 is SASEGT. CDR3 protein: CASSMGQGEAFF. CDR3 sequence (DNA): TGTGCCAGCAGTATGGGACAGGGAGAAGCTTTCTTT.

Concerning this clone itself: Other DNA sequences in this sample translate to the same CDR3. This chain connects TRBV28 to TRBJ1-4, with D uncertain. V was shortened by 3 bases and J by 2 bases, with 4 bases between the two germline ends. CDR1 and CDR2 (germline): MDHEN, SYDVKM. This CDR3 contains 13 residues. The CDR3 sequence is CASSFRTNEKLFF. The CDR3 coding sequence is TGTGCCAGCAGTTTTCGGACTAATGAAAAACTGTTTTTT.

Only a few counts were recorded for this clone. The rearrangement links TRBV6-1 to TRBJ1-1; 9 nucleotides line up with TRBD1. The CDR3 runs 12 residues. Losses at the gene ends were 10 bases for V and 7 bases for J; bases not matched to a gene: 7. The germline V gene has CDR1 MNHNS and CDR2 SASEGT. The DNA for the CDR3 is TGTGCCACCTACAGGGGGCGTAGTGAAGCTTTCTTT. Translated, it gives CATYRGRSEAFF.

The chain has TRBV4-1 and TRBJ2-5, with 8 bases matching TRBD1. The CDR3 runs 13 residues. Germline V gene data show CDR1 as MGHRA and CDR2 as YSYEKL. V trimming: 6 bases; J trimming: 4 bases; junction bases outside the gene matches: 4. CDR3 coding DNA: TGCGCCAGCAGTGTAGGACAGGGAGAGACCCAGTACTTC. Amino acids: CASSVGQGETQYF.

The chain recombines TRBV2 with TRBJ2-5, with 7 nucleotides matching TRBD2. V lost 4 bases, J lost 3 bases, and 11 bases stayed unmatched. CDR1 SNHLY and CDR2 FYNNEI come from the germline V gene. The CDR3 is 16 residues long. For the CDR3, the DNA is TGTGCCAGCAGTGGGGATCAGCGGCGGGAGAAAGAGACCCAGTACTTC. Protein sequence: CASSGDQRREKETQYF.

V gene TRBV30 combines with J gene TRBJ1-1, with D unresolved. Trimming pared 5 bases from V and 4 bases from J, leaving 20 bases between. The CDR3 is 15 amino acids. The germline V gene has CDR1 GTSNPN and CDR2 SVGIG (reference sequence). The DNA of the CDR3 is TGTGCCTGGGCCACGGCCGGATGGAGTGCCACTGAAGCTTTCTTT. It specifies CAWATAGWSATEAFF.

The CDR3 region is CASSGRQVRETQYF. CDR3 bases: TGTGCCAGCAGCGGGAGACAGGTGCGGGAGACCCAGTACTTC. This chain links TRBV11-1 with TRBJ2-5; a weak D match, TRBD1 (6 bases). Germline-derived CDR1 and CDR2 are SGHAT and FQDESV (reference sequence). The CDR3 totals 14 residues. V lost 5 bases, J lost 5 bases, and 15 bases lay in between.

CDR3 nucleotides: TGTGCCAGCAGCCCTTATCCGGGGGAGAACACTGAAGCTTTCTTT. This gives the protein CASSPYPGENTEAFF. The chain combines TRBV27 with TRBJ1-1; D possibly corresponds to TRBD1 (5 bases). This CDR3 comprises 15 residues. CDR1 MNHEY and CDR2 SMNVEV come from the germline V gene (reference sequence). Between the trimmed V and J ends, which lost 6 bases and 1 base, there was a span of 15 bases.

This rearrangement joins TRBV28 to TRBJ2-5; 11 bases match TRBD2. This CDR3 spans 15 amino acids. Trimming cost V 4 bases and J 2 bases; bases outside gene matches: 3. Per the germline V gene, CDR1 is MDHEN and CDR2 is SYDVKM. In DNA form, the CDR3 reads TGTGCCAGCAGTTCGACTAGCGGGATACAAGAGACCCAGTACTTC. The encoded protein is CASSSTSGIQETQYF.

This chain uses TRBV7-9 with TRBJ2-3, with 7 positions matching TRBD2. The ends lost 4 bases at V and 1 base at J; junction bases unmatched: 11. Germline CDR1 is SEHNR and CDR2 is FQNEAQ (reference sequence). The CDR3 sequence is 17 residues long. The CDR3 DNA reads TGTGCCAGCAGCTCGGGGAGCGGGGATGGAGGCACAGATACGCAGTATTTT. Translated: CASSSGSGDGGTDTQYF. Full variable domain (outside the CDR3, taken from reference TRBV7-9 and TRBJ2-3): DTGVSQNPRHKITKRGQNVTFRCDPISEHNRLYWYRQTLGQGPEFLTYFQNEAQLEKSRLLSDRFSAERPKGSFSTLEIQRTEQGDSAMYLCASSSGSGDGGTDTQYFGPGTRLTVL.

V gene TRBV14 combines with J gene TRBJ1-1, with D tentatively TRBD1 (5 bases). The CDR3 covers 15 residues. V shed 0 bases and J shed 5 bases, with 13 bases lying between them. Germline V gene sequence: CDR1 SGHDN, CDR2 FVKESK. CDR3 DNA: TGTGCCAGCAGCCAAGATCTAGTCGGGGGAACTGAAGCTTTCTTT. It translates to CASSQDLVGGTEAFF.

This sequence joins TRBV5-4 and TRBJ1-1; D might be TRBD1 (6 bases). This CDR3 contains 15 residues. Trimming took off 6 bases at V and 2 bases at J, with 17 bases between the two ends. CDR1 and CDR2 from the germline V gene are SGHNT and YYREEE (reference sequence). This chain's CDR3 is CASTPTGHPNTEAFF. The CDR3 DNA reads as TGTGCCAGCACCCCGACGGGACACCCAAACACTGAAGCTTTCTTT. The full variable domain, in which reference TRBV5-4 and TRBJ1-1 provide the parts outside the CDR3, is ETGVTQSPTHLIKTRGQQVTLRCSSQSGHNTVSWYQQALGQGPQFIFQYYREEENGRGNFPPRFSGLQFPNYSSELNVNALELDDSALYLCASTPTGHPNTEAFFGQGTRLTVV.

V is TRBV10-2 and J is TRBJ2-2, with 9 bases matching TRBD1. This CDR3 has 14 residues. Germline V CDR1 and CDR2: WSHSY, SAAADI. V was clipped by 7 bases and J by 5 bases; unmatched bases: 5. The CDR3 DNA reads TGCGCCAGCACCTGGGACAGGGTAACCGGGGAGCTGTTTTTT. It translates to CASTWDRVTGELFF.

The genes are TRBV5-8 and TRBJ2-2; perhaps TRBD2 as D (6 bases). The CDR3 is made up of 16 amino acids. Trimming removed 0 bases at V and 1 base at J, with 10 bases between. Germline CDR1 SGHTS, CDR2 YDEGEE. The CDR3 spells CASSLAGVMNTGELFF. The CDR3 DNA reads TGTGCCAGCAGCTTGGCGGGGGTTATGAACACCGGGGAGCTGTTTTTT.

In nucleotides, the CDR3 is TGTGCCAGCAGTTACTCCAGTACAGTTGAAGCTTTCTTT. Its translation: CASSYSSTVEAFF. The chain has TRBV6-5 and TRBJ1-1; no definite D call. Trimming cost V 0 bases and J 7 bases, with 9 bases left between them. The CDR3 loop spans 13 amino acids. CDR1 and CDR2 (germline): MNHEY, SVGAGI.

The V gene is TRBV28, the J gene TRBJ1-2, with D perhaps matching TRBD1 (6 bases). Trimming stripped 1 base from V and 7 bases from J, with 22 bases between. Germline V CDR1 and CDR2: MDHEN, SYDVKM. CDR3 length equals 17 residues. The CDR3 loop is CASSLFGSQQGSSGYTF. The CDR3 nucleotides are TGTGCCAGCAGTTTATTTGGATCCCAACAGGGCTCGAGTGGCTACACCTTC.

The rearrangement uses TRBV14 and TRBJ1-2; TRBD1 matches 12 bases. J gave up 2 bases and V 4 bases, and 5 bases lay outside the gene matches. The CDR3 extends over 16 amino acids. Germline values: CDR1 SGHDN, CDR2 FVKESK. The CDR3 is CASSLFGTGGNYGYTF. DNA for the CDR3: TGTGCCAGCAGCCTTTTTGGGACAGGGGGCAACTATGGCTACACCTTC. Based on the CDR3 plus reference TRBV14 and TRBJ1-2, the full variable domain is EAGVTQFPSHSVIEKGQTVTLRCDPISGHDNLYWYRRVMGKEIKFLLHFVKESKQDESGMPNNRFLAERTGGTYSTLKVQPAELEDSGVYFCASSLFGTGGNYGYTFGSGTRLTVV.

The rearrangement links TRBV27 to TRBJ2-7, with 12 nucleotides matching TRBD2. The CDR3 covers 15 residues. From germline, CDR1 is MNHEY and CDR2 SMNVEV (reference sequence). The V and J ends lost 4 bases and 7 bases, in that order; junction bases with no gene match: 8. The CDR3 reads CASSSRLAGVREQYF. The DNA of the CDR3 is TGTGCCAGCAGTTCACGACTAGCGGGAGTTCGGGAGCAGTACTTC.

This clone appeared once. The chain carries TRBV7-9 and TRBJ1-6, with D possibly being TRBD1 (6 bases). The CDR3 length is 14 residues. The germline V and J ends were trimmed by 6 bases and 5 bases, with 11 bases remaining between them. CDR1 is SEHNR and CDR2 is FQNEAQ in the germline V gene (reference sequence). The CDR3 nucleotides read TGTGCCAGCAGGCCGGACAGAGATAATTCACCCCTCCACTTT. Amino acid sequence: CASRPDRDNSPLHF. Filled out from reference TRBV7-9 and TRBJ1-6, the complete variable domain reads DTGVSQNPRHKITKRGQNVTFRCDPISEHNRLYWYRQTLGQGPEFLTYFQNEAQLEKSRLLSDRFSAERPKGSFSTLEIQRTEQGDSAMYLCASRPDRDNSPLHFGNGTRLTVT.

The chain carries TRBV29-1 and TRBJ1-1; no clear D gene. From germline, CDR1 is SQVTM and CDR2 ANQGSEA. The CDR3 covers 12 residues. V lost 1 base and J lost 1, with 4 bases in between. CDR3 coding DNA: TGCAGCGTTGAAGGCGAGAACACTGAAGCTTTCTTT. It translates to CSVEGENTEAFF.

The CDR3 sequence: CASSARQGYEQYF. CDR3 coding DNA: TGTGCCAGCAGCGCTCGACAGGGGTACGAGCAGTACTTC. The gene calls are TRBV11-3 and TRBJ2-7, with 8 bases that match TRBD1. The germline V gene encodes CDR1 SGHNT and CDR2 YENEEA. The V gene end was trimmed by 5 bases and the J gene end by 4 bases; junction bases not matched to a gene: 4. The CDR3 covers 13 residues.

This clone was counted only a few times. CDR3 in amino acids: CASSLGQTNTGELFF. The CDR3 DNA sequence: TGTGCCAGCAGCTTGGGACAGACGAACACCGGGGAGCTGTTTTTT. The rearrangement uses TRBV11-2 and TRBJ2-2; 7 positions match TRBD1. This CDR3 spans 15 amino acids. The trim removed 3 bases at V and 0 bases at J, leaving 1 base unmatched. CDR1 is SGHAT, CDR2 FQNNGV, per germline.

This chain connects TRBV4-1 to TRBJ1-1; tentatively, D is TRBD1 (6 bases). Trimming stripped 4 bases from V and 0 bases from J, with 12 bases between. The CDR3 spans 15 residues. From germline, CDR1 is MGHRA and CDR2 YSYEKL. CDR3 sequence reads: CASSRQANMNTEAFF. The CDR3 region has the DNA TGCGCCAGCAGCCGACAGGCTAACATGAACACTGAAGCTTTCTTT.

The CDR3 sequence is CASGAQIKTEAFF. CDR3 bases: TGCGCCAGCGGGGCCCAAATAAAGACTGAAGCTTTCTTT. The V and J genes are TRBV10-2 and TRBJ1-1; a weak D match, TRBD1 (5 bases). The V and J ends lost 8 bases and 5 bases respectively, with 15 bases between them. CDR1 is WSHSY and CDR2 is SAAADI in the germline V gene. CDR3 length: 13 amino acids.

The genes are TRBV9 and TRBJ2-7, with TRBD2 matching 7 bases. The CDR3 length is 14 residues. Trimming at V came to 2 bases and at J to 5 bases, leaving 7 bases not matched to a gene. Germline V CDR1 and CDR2: SGDLS, YYNGEE. The CDR3 protein is CASSVGGSKDEQYF. The CDR3 DNA is TGTGCCAGCAGCGTGGGGGGGAGTAAGGACGAGCAGTACTTC.

The J gene is TRBJ2-1, the V gene TRBV10-1, with 10 bases that match TRBD2. Germline CDR1 is WNHNN and CDR2 is SYGVQD (reference sequence). The ends lost 6 bases at V and 7 bases at J; junction bases unmatched: 9. The CDR3 is made up of 15 amino acids. CDR3 DNA: TGCGCCAGCAGCAGAGCGGGAGGGGAAACTAATGAGCAGTTCTTC. Translating it yields CASSRAGGETNEQFF.

The V gene is TRBV16, the J gene TRBJ2-3; maybe TRBD1 (6 bases). The germline V gene encodes CDR1 KGHSY and CDR2 FQNENV. Trimming stripped 4 bases from V and 4 bases from J, with 15 bases between. The CDR3 sequence is 15 residues long. CDR3 sequence (DNA): TGTGCCAGCAGCCGACACAGGGTGGAGCCAGATACGCAGTATTTT. This gives the protein CASSRHRVEPDTQYF. The full variable domain, in which reference TRBV16 and TRBJ2-3 provide the parts outside the CDR3, is GEEVAQTPKHLVRGEGQKAKLYCAPIKGHSYVFWYQQVLKNEFKFLISFQNENVFDETGMPKERFSAKCLPNSPCSLEIQATKLEDSAVYFCASSRHRVEPDTQYFGPGTRLTVL.

The chain recombines TRBV27 with TRBJ2-1, with TRBD1 matching 7 bases. This CDR3 has 14 residues. Germline CDR1 and CDR2: MNHEY and SMNVEV (reference sequence). The V and J ends lost 5 bases and 3 bases, in that order; junction bases with no gene match: 4. CDR3 residues: CASSLGTDYNEQFF. The CDR3 coding sequence is TGTGCCAGCAGTCTCGGGACAGACTACAATGAGCAGTTCTTC.

This chain connects TRBV7-6 to TRBJ1-6; maybe TRBD1 (6 bases). The V and J ends lost 5 bases and 8 bases respectively, with 16 bases between them. This CDR3 contains 15 residues. Germline V gives CDR1 SGHVS, CDR2 FNYEAQ. The CDR3 protein is CASSAPQGRDSPLHF. Written as DNA, the CDR3 is TGTGCCAGCAGCGCTCCACAGGGTCGGGATTCACCCCTCCACTTT.